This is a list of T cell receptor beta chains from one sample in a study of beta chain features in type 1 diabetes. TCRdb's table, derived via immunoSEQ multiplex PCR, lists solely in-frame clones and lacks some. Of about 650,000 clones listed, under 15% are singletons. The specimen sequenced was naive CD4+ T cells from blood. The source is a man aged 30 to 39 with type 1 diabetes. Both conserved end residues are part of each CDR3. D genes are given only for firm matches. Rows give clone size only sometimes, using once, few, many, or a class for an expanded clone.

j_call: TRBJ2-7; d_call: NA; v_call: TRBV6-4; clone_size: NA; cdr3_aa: CASSNDQGHEQYF; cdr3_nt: TGTGCCAGCAGCAACGATCAGGGCCACGAGCAGTACTTC
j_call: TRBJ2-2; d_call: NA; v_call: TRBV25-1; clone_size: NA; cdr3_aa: CARITPRGNTGELFF; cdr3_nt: TGTGCCAGAATAACCCCCAGGGGGAACACCGGGGAGCTGTTTTTT
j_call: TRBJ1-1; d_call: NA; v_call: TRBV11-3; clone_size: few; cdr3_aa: CASSDYPLGAFF; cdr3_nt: TGTGCCAGCAGCGACTACCCCCTTGGAGCTTTCTTT
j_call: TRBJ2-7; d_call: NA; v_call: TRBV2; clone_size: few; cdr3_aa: CASSAAWQSYEQYF; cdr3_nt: TGTGCCAGCAGTGCGGCTTGGCAGAGCTACGAGCAGTACTTC
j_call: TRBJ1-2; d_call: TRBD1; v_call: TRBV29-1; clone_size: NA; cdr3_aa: CSVEVPGQGAEVYYGYTF; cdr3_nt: TGCAGCGTTGAAGTACCGGGACAGGGGGCGGAAGTCTACTATGGCTACACCTTC
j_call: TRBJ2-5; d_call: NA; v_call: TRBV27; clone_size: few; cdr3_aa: CASSGVGGETQYF; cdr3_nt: TGTGCCAGCAGCGGGGTTGGGGGGGAGACCCAGTACTTC
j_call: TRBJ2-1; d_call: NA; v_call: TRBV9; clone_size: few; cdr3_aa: CASSVEERAIEQFF; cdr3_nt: TGTGCCAGCAGCGTAGAAGAAAGGGCGATTGAGCAGTTCTTC
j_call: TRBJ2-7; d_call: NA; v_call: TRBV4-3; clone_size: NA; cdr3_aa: CASSLEPSYEQYF; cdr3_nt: TGCGCCAGCAGCCTGGAACCCTCCTACGAGCAGTACTTC
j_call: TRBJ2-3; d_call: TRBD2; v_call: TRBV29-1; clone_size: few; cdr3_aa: CSVFSASGWGAQYF; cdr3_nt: TGCAGCGTTTTTTCAGCTAGCGGATGGGGGGCGCAGTATTTT
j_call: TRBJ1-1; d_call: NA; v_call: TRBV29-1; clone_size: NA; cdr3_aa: CSVGTEGLTEAFF; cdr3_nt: TGCAGCGTTGGGACCGAAGGGCTCACTGAAGCTTTCTTT
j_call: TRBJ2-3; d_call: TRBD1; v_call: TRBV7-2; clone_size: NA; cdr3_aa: CASSSPGQGVTDTQYF; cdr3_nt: TGTGCCAGCAGCTCTCCTGGACAGGGGGTCACAGATACGCAGTATTTT
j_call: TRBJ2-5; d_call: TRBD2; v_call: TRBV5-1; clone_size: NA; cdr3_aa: CASHERGPETQYF; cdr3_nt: TGCGCCAGCCACGAGCGGGGTCCGGAGACCCAGTACTTC
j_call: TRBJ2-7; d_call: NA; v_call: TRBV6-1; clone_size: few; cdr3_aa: CASSPGIYEQYF; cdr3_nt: TGTGCCAGCAGTCCGGGGATTTACGAGCAGTACTTC
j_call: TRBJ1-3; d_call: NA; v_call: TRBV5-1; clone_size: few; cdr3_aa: CASSSDRPGNTIYF; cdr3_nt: TGCGCCAGCAGCTCAGACAGGCCTGGAAACACCATATATTTT
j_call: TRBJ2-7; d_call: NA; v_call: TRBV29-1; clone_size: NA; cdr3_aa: CSSKGPGEQYF; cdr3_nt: TGCAGTTCGAAGGGGCCCGGCGAGCAGTACTTC
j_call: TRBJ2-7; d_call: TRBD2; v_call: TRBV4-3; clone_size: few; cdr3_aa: CASSQGTSGYEQYF; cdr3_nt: TGCGCCAGCAGCCAAGGGACTAGCGGCTACGAGCAGTACTTC
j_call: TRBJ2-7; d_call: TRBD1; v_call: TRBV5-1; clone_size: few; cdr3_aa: CASGGQVPFEQYF; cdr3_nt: TGCGCCAGCGGGGGACAGGTACCGTTCGAGCAGTACTTC
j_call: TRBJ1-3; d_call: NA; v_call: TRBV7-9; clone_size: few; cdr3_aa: CASSLEGTVNTIYF; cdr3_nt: TGTGCCAGCAGCTTAGAGGGCACGGTAAACACCATATATTTT
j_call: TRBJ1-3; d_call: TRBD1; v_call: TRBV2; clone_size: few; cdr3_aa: CASSGGQSSGNTIYF; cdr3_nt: TGTGCCAGCAGTGGGGGACAGTCCTCTGGAAACACCATATATTTT
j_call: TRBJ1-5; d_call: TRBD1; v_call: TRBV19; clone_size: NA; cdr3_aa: CASRGQVHNQPQHF; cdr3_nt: TGTGCCAGTAGGGGACAGGTACACAATCAGCCCCAGCATTTT
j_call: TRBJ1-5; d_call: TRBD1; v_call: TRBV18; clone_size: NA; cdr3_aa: CASSKGGDQPQHF; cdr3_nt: TGTGCCAGCTCTAAAGGGGGCGATCAGCCCCAGCATTTT
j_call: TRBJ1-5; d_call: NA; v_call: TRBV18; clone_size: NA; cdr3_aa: CASSPSANQPQHF; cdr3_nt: TGTGCCAGCTCACCATCTGCCAATCAGCCCCAGCATTTT
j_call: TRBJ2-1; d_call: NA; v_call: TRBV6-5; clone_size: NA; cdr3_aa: CASSWPGEQFF; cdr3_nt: TGTGCCAGCAGTTGGCCGGGTGAGCAGTTCTTC
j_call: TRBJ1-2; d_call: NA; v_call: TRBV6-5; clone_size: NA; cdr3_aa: CASSWAGTYGYTF; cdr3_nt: TGTGCCAGCAGTTGGGCTGGGACATATGGCTACACCTTC
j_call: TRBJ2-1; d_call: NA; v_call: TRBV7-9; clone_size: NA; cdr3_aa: CASSLDVGHNNEQFF; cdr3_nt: TGTGCCAGCAGCTTAGATGTGGGGCACAACAATGAGCAGTTCTTC
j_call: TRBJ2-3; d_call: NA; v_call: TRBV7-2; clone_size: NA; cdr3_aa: CASSLQSATDTQYF; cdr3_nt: TGTGCCAGCAGCTTACAATCCGCTACAGATACGCAGTATTTT
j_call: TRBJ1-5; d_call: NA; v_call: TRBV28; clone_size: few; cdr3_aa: CASSLDRLNQPQHF; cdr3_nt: TGTGCCAGCAGTCTCGACAGACTGAATCAGCCCCAGCATTTT
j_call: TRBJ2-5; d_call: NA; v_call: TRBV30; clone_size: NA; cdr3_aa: CAWTLGGETQYF; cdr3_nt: TGTGCCTGGACCCTGGGGGGAGAGACCCAGTACTTC